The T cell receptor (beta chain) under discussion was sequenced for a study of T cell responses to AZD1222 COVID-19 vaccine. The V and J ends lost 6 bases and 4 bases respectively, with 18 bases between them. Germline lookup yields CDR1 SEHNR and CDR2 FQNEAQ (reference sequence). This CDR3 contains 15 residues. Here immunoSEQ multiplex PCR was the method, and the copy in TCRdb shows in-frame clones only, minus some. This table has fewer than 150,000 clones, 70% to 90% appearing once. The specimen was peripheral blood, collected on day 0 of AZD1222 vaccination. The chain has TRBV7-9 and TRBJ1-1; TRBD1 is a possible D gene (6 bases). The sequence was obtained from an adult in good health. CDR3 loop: CASRNPGGAGTEAFF. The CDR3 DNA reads TGTGCCAGCAGAAACCCCGGGGGGGCGGGCACTGAAGCTTTCTTT.